The clone carrying this T cell receptor (beta chain) was picked up many times. The antigen remains undetermined. The sample belongs to a study of response to subunit inactivated influenza vaccine. Points from the study as a whole: Authors suggested seasonal influenza vaccinations each recruit few new T cells.

CDR1 and CDR2 from the germline V gene are ENHRY and SYGVKD. The V and J ends lost 10 bases and 0 bases, in that order; junction bases with no gene match: 4. This CDR3 has 13 residues. MiXCR, applied by TCRdb to the RT-PCR reads, yields one record per CDR3 protein. The sample has roughly 570,000 distinct CDR3 sequences; 10% to 15% are singletons. The starting material was PBMCs from blood, obtained more than 35 days after vaccination. V is TRBV10-3 and J is TRBJ2-3; TRBD2 aligns across 7 bases. This clonotype was sampled from a man aged 50-59 years who received an inactivated influenza vaccine. The CDR3 DNA is TGTGCCAGTGCAGCGGGGAGCACAGATACGCAGTATTTT. It specifies CASAAGSTDTQYF.